This TCR beta chain came from a study of blood T cell repertoires in COVID-19. About the study: Acute and convalescent COVID-19 samples came from the United States, Italy and Spain. T cells, B-cell-depleted T cells, or PBMCs supplied cDNA or gDNA.

This clone has just a few counts. The CDR3 is made up of 13 amino acids. In germline, CDR1 is ENHRY, CDR2 SYGVKD. V lost 4 bases to trimming and J lost 7 bases, with 8 bases between them. In the authors' workflow: Reference gene primer amplification yielded estimated nucleated cell counts. Using immunoSEQ multiplex PCR, the repertoire was profiled, and TCRdb retains in-frame clones only, with some absent. The V and J calls and clone size come from that table; D and trimming were worked out from the DNA. The sample includes under 200,000 clones, approximately 86% seen only once; the top ten take 5.5% to 8.5%.

This receptor was identified in a woman older than 75 in a cohort sampled during active or convalescent COVID-19. The chain recombines TRBV10-3 with TRBJ1-6; D is ambiguous. Sequencing input: peripheral blood. The CDR3 coding sequence is TGTGCCATCAGTGGGACGGGAAATTCACCCCTCCACTTT. This sequence encodes CAISGTGNSPLHF.